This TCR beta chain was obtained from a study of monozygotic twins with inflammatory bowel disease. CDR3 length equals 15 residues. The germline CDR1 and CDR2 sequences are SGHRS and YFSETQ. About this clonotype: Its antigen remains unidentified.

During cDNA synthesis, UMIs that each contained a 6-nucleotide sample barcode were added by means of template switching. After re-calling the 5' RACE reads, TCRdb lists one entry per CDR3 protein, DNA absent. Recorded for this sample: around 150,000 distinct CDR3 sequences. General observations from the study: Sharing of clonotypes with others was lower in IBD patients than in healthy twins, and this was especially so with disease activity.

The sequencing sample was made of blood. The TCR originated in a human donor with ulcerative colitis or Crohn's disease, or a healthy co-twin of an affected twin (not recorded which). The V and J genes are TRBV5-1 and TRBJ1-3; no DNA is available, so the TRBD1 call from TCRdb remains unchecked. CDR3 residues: CASSLEGADGNTIYF. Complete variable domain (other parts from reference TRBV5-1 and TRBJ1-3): KAGVTQTPRYLIKTRGQQVTLSCSPISGHRSVSWYQQTPGQGLQFLFEYFSETQRNKGNFPGRFSGRQFSNSRSEMNVSTLELGDSALYLCASSLEGADGNTIYFGEGSWLTVV.